The 14 T cell receptor beta chains listed next were all sequenced from one sample in a study of cytomegalovirus exposure and HLA in healthy donors (dated by TCRdb to about 2017). The library relied on the immunoSEQ multiplex PCR assay. For the multiplex PCR, a mixture combining 60 forward primers for TCR Vbeta segments and 13 reverse primers for TCR Jbeta segments was used. TCRdb's version of the immuneACCESS table is confined to in-frame rearrangements and falls short of the full clone set. An unresolved V gene accounts for under half of the shortfall where checked; the remainder is of unknown origin. Within this sample are 150,000 to 200,000 clones, with about three quarters of them counted one time only. About 1% of the sample is taken by the ten largest. The sample taken for sequencing was PBMCs. The origin of the receptors is a woman in her thirties or forties in good health and CMV-seronegative.

The chain carries TRBV7-2 and TRBJ2-3; a weak D match, TRBD2 (6 bases). This CDR3 contains 14 residues. CDR1 and CDR2 from the germline V gene are SGHTA and FQGNSA. V dropped 6 bases and J dropped 4 bases, with 14 bases sitting between them. CDR3 sequence: CASRRAGYSDTQYF. The CDR3 DNA follows: TGTGCCAGCAGGCGGGCGGGATACTCAGATACGCAGTATTTT.

The chain joins TRBV2 to TRBJ1-5, with 9 positions matching TRBD1. Germline trimming cut 7 bases from V and 6 bases from J; bases unmatched to any gene: 7. CDR1 and CDR2 (germline): SNHLY, FYNNEI. The CDR3 loop spans 14 amino acids. This CDR3 is CASTRDRVGQPQHF. As DNA, the CDR3 is TGTGCCAGCACTCGGGACAGGGTAGGTCAGCCCCAGCATTTT. The entire variable domain, with the rest obtained from reference TRBV2 and TRBJ1-5, is as follows: EPEVTQTPSHQVTQMGQEVILRCVPISNHLYFYWYRQILGQKVEFLVSFYNNEISEKSEIFDDQFSVERPDGSNFTLKIRSTKLEDSAMYFCASTRDRVGQPQHFGDGTRLSIL.

The J gene is TRBJ2-5, the V gene TRBV5-1, with 8 bases aligning to TRBD2. Germline lookup yields CDR1 SGHRS and CDR2 YFSETQ. J gave up 5 bases and V 3 bases, and 3 bases lay outside the gene matches. CDR3 length: 13 amino acids. The CDR3 region is CASSSTSVETQYF. The CDR3 DNA is TGCGCCAGCAGCTCGACTAGCGTGGAGACCCAGTACTTC.

V and J are TRBV15 and TRBJ2-5; 8 nucleotides agree with TRBD2. From germline, CDR1 is LNHNV and CDR2 YYDKDF (reference sequence). This CDR3 region has 15 residues. V gave up 0 bases and J gave up 1 base; unmatched junction bases: 1. For the CDR3, the DNA is TGTGCCACCAGCAGAGAACTAGCGGTCCAAGAGACCCAGTACTTC. Amino acids: CATSRELAVQETQYF.

The rearrangement links TRBV5-6 to TRBJ2-5, with 10 bases fitting TRBD2. The CDR3 is 16 amino acids. CDR1 and CDR2 (germline): SGHDT, YYEEEE. The J segment lost 5 bases and the V segment lost 4 bases, leaving 11 bases of the junction unmatched. CDR3 region: CASSVWTSGGVETQYF. CDR3 sequence (DNA): TGTGCCAGCAGCGTCTGGACTAGCGGAGGGGTGGAGACCCAGTACTTC.

The chain recombines TRBV4-3 with TRBJ2-5; 9 nucleotides agree with TRBD1. Trimming at V came to 0 bases and at J to 7 bases, leaving 9 bases not matched to a gene. The CDR3 sequence is 16 residues long. The V gene's germline CDR1 is LGHNA and CDR2 YSLEER. The CDR3 sequence: CASSQDLLQGAGTQYF. Written as DNA, the CDR3 is TGCGCCAGCAGCCAAGATCTTTTACAGGGGGCGGGGACCCAGTACTTC.

This chain uses TRBV7-6 with TRBJ2-5; 9 positions match TRBD2. This CDR3 is built from 13 residues. J gave up 4 bases and V 6 bases, and 3 bases lay outside the gene matches. Germline V gene data show CDR1 as SGHVS and CDR2 as FNYEAQ. Here the CDR3 reads CASSSSGIETQYF. The DNA of the CDR3 is TGTGCCAGCAGTTCTAGCGGGATAGAGACCCAGTACTTC.

The CDR3, as DNA: TGTGCCAGCAGCCCCCAGGGGGGGAACACTGAAGCTTTCTTT. As protein: CASSPQGGNTEAFF. The chain links TRBV5-5 to TRBJ1-1; 7 bases align to TRBD1. V shed 4 bases and J 1 base; nucleotides not matched to a gene: 4. The CDR3 spans 14 residues. Germline CDR1 reads SGHKS; CDR2 reads YYEKEE (reference sequence).

This chain links TRBV1 with TRBJ1-1. TRBV1 represents a pseudogene. The CDR3 is 16 amino acids. In DNA, the CDR3 is TGCACCAGCAGCCAACCTCGATTAGAGGAGAACACTGAAGCTTTCTTT. This sequence encodes CTSSQPRLEENTEAFF.

This clone was seen once. The chain's CDR3 is CSVAMGQGIWRGNNEQFF. The CDR3 nucleotides are TGCAGCGTTGCAATGGGACAGGGGATTTGGCGGGGGAACAATGAGCAGTTCTTC. The genes are TRBV29-1 and TRBJ2-1; 10 bases fit TRBD1. V lost 4 bases, J lost 5 bases, and 17 bases stayed unmatched. The CDR3 spans 18 residues. Looked up from germline, CDR1 is SQVTM and CDR2 is ANQGSEA.

This sequence joins TRBV6-5 and TRBJ2-1; possibly TRBD2 for D (5 bases). This CDR3 spans 14 amino acids. The germline gives CDR1 MNHEY, CDR2 SVGAGI. Trimming took off 3 bases at V and 2 bases at J, with 8 bases between the two ends. Here the CDR3 DNA reads TGTGCCAGCAGTTATCGGGATCCCTACAATGAGCAGTTCTTC. Amino acids: CASSYRDPYNEQFF.

This chain links TRBV5-1 with TRBJ2-7; a weak D match, TRBD1 (5 bases). This CDR3 is built from 13 residues. V dropped 4 bases and J dropped 5 bases, with 13 bases sitting between them. Per germline, CDR1 SGHRS and CDR2 YFSETQ. The CDR3 here is CASSLQGRDEQYF. The CDR3 DNA is TGCGCCAGCAGCCTTCAGGGAAGGGACGAGCAGTACTTC.

This clone showed up just once. The rearrangement uses TRBV2 and TRBJ1-2; a weak D match, TRBD1 (5 bases). The V gene lost 6 bases and the J gene lost 3 bases, with 14 bases spanning the gap. Germline CDR1 and CDR2: SNHLY and FYNNEI. There are 14 residues in the CDR3. CDR3 loop: CASSSQEPDYGYTF. CDR3 nucleotide sequence: TGTGCCAGCAGCTCACAGGAGCCTGACTATGGCTACACCTTC.

This clone was counted a single time. The chain couples TRBV11-3 to TRBJ1-2; 9 nucleotides align to TRBD1. Per the germline V gene, CDR1 is SGHNT and CDR2 is YENEEA. CDR3 length: 14 residues. V was clipped by 3 bases and J by 7 bases; unmatched bases: 6. As DNA, the CDR3 is TGTGCCAGCAGCTTTCGACGGGACAGGGCTGGCTACACCTTC. Its translation is CASSFRRDRAGYTF.